The rows below give T cell receptor beta chains drawn from one sample of a study of blood T cell repertoires in COVID-19. This table comes from immunoSEQ multiplex PCR, and its TCRdb copy is limited to in-frame clones, with some not included. Of 250,000 or so clones listed, approximately 88% are singletons. The sample was peripheral blood. The receptors originated from a woman between 25 and 40 years old with COVID-19, enrolled during active disease. The CDR3 runs from the conserved cysteine through the conserved F or W. A D gene is named only where the DNA matches it firmly. Some rows have no size entry. The others give once, few or many, or a class for an expanded clone.

CDR3: CASSLTSGTYNEQFF; DNA: TGTGCCAGCAGCTTGACTAGCGGGACCTACAATGAGCAGTTCTTC; length: 15; V: TRBV5-8; J: TRBJ2-1; D: TRBD2; size: -
CDR3: CASSPRSTSTDTQYF; DNA: TGCGCCAGCAGCCCTCGGTCCACTAGCACAGATACGCAGTATTTT; length: 15; V: TRBV4-3; J: TRBJ2-3; D: -; size: once
CDR3: CASSFRRDRVYEQYF; DNA: TGTGCCAGCAGCTTCCGCCGGGACAGGGTTTACGAGCAGTACTTC; length: 15; V: TRBV7-6; J: TRBJ2-7; D: TRBD1; size: few
CDR3: CASSAGRGSGRISDTQYF; DNA: TGTGCCAGCAGCGCCGGAAGGGGTAGCGGGAGGATTTCAGATACGCAGTATTTT; length: 18; V: TRBV7-9; J: TRBJ2-3; D: TRBD2; size: -
CDR3: CASRAGYGAFF; DNA: TGTGCCAGCAGGGCAGGGTACGGAGCTTTCTTT; length: 11; V: TRBV12-3/TRBV12-4; J: TRBJ1-1; D: -; size: -
CDR3: CASKDRGGEKLFF; DNA: TGTGCCAGTAAGGACAGGGGTGGCGAAAAACTGTTTTTT; length: 13; V: TRBV19; J: TRBJ1-4; D: TRBD1; size: once
CDR3: CASSVGADYGYTF; DNA: TGTGCCAGCAGTGTAGGGGCGGACTATGGCTACACCTTC; length: 13; V: TRBV6-4; J: TRBJ1-2; D: -; size: -
CDR3: CASSLGYGTPGYGYTF; DNA: TGTGCCAGCAGCTTAGGGTACGGGACACCGGGATATGGCTACACCTTC; length: 16; V: TRBV7-9; J: TRBJ1-2; D: -; size: -
CDR3: CASFGTTNEKLFF; DNA: TGTGCCTCCTTCGGGACAACTAATGAAAAACTGTTTTTT; length: 13; V: TRBV28; J: TRBJ1-4; D: -; size: -
CDR3: CASSEVQGRRLVAFF; DNA: TGTGCCAGCAGTGAAGTGCAGGGCCGACGGTTAGTAGCTTTCTTT; length: 15; V: TRBV6-1; J: TRBJ1-1; D: -; size: -
CDR3: CASSQATGTRRELFF; DNA: TGTGCCAGCAGCCAAGCGACAGGTACCCGCCGGGAGCTGTTTTTT; length: 15; V: TRBV14; J: TRBJ2-2; D: -; size: -
CDR3: CASSLGGRSPLHF; DNA: TGTGCCAGCAGTTTGGGAGGTCGTTCACCCCTCCACTTT; length: 13; V: TRBV27; J: TRBJ1-6; D: -; size: -
CDR3: CASSPLAGVNEQFF; DNA: TGTGCCAGCAGCCCACTAGCGGGAGTCAATGAGCAGTTCTTC; length: 14; V: TRBV5-8; J: TRBJ2-1; D: TRBD2; size: -
CDR3: CASSIRSSGTGRNEQFF; DNA: TGTGCCAGTAGTATAAGGTCTAGCGGGACAGGAAGGAATGAGCAGTTCTTC; length: 17; V: TRBV19; J: TRBJ2-1; D: -; size: -
CDR3: CASSQLGAAETQYF; DNA: TGTGCCAGCAGCCAACTTGGAGCGGCGGAGACCCAGTACTTC; length: 14; V: TRBV3-1/TRBV3-2; J: TRBJ2-5; D: -; size: -
CDR3: CAISVAKNTEAFF; DNA: TGTGCCATCAGTGTCGCGAAGAACACTGAAGCTTTCTTT; length: 13; V: TRBV10-3; J: TRBJ1-1; D: -; size: -
CDR3: CATSRDLPSRWSETQYF; DNA: TGTGCCACCAGCAGAGATCTGCCTAGCCGCTGGTCCGAGACCCAGTACTTC; length: 17; V: TRBV15; J: TRBJ2-5; D: -; size: -
CDR3: CARGGRLGNSPLHF; DNA: TGTGCCAGAGGGGGCAGGCTAGGTAATTCACCCCTCCACTTT; length: 14; V: TRBV21-1; J: TRBJ1-6; D: -; size: -
CDR3: CASRKYEDQPQHF; DNA: TGTGCCAGCAGAAAATATGAGGATCAGCCCCAGCATTTT; length: 13; V: TRBV27; J: TRBJ1-5; D: -; size: once
CDR3: CASSEKRGDTQYF; DNA: TGCGCCAGCAGTGAAAAAAGGGGGGATACGCAGTATTTT; length: 13; V: TRBV10-2; J: TRBJ2-3; D: -; size: -
CDR3: CASQGQGFSYNSPLHF; DNA: TGTGCCAGCCAGGGACAGGGGTTTTCCTATAATTCACCCCTCCACTTT; length: 16; V: TRBV2; J: TRBJ1-6; D: TRBD1; size: -
CDR3: CASSGTGGVLNTEAFF; DNA: TGCGCCAGCAGCGGGACAGGGGGCGTCTTGAACACTGAAGCTTTCTTT; length: 16; V: TRBV5-1; J: TRBJ1-1; D: TRBD1; size: -
CDR3: CASSQGVSGGGTGELFF; DNA: TGTGCCAGCAGCCAAGGAGTTAGCGGGGGGGGCACCGGGGAGCTGTTTTTT; length: 17; V: TRBV4-2; J: TRBJ2-2; D: TRBD2; size: -
CDR3: CAIRTSGSADTQYF; DNA: TGTGCCATTAGGACTAGCGGGAGTGCAGATACGCAGTATTTT; length: 14; V: TRBV10-3; J: TRBJ2-3; D: TRBD2; size: -
CDR3: CASSRAGEGVGYTF; DNA: TGTGCCAGTAGTAGGGCGGGGGAAGGAGTTGGCTACACCTTC; length: 14; V: TRBV19; J: TRBJ1-2; D: -; size: -
CDR3: CASSSVRDRGHEAFF; DNA: TGTGCCAGCAGTTCGGTCCGGGACAGGGGTCATGAAGCTTTCTTT; length: 15; V: TRBV7-9; J: TRBJ1-1; D: TRBD1; size: once
CDR3: CASSLVAGGPNF; DNA: TGTGCCAGCAGTTTGGTAGCGGGAGGCCCGAACTTC; length: 12; V: TRBV28; J: TRBJ2-5; D: TRBD2; size: -
CDR3: CASSFSGRGAEQFF; DNA: TGTGCCAGCAGCTTTAGCGGGAGGGGGGCTGAGCAGTTCTTC; length: 14; V: TRBV11-3; J: TRBJ2-1; D: TRBD2; size: -
CDR3: CAIRSGGDYNEQFF; DNA: TGTGCCATCAGAAGCGGGGGAGACTACAATGAGCAGTTCTTC; length: 14; V: TRBV10-3; J: TRBJ2-1; D: TRBD2; size: -
CDR3: CASSSAWSAEAFF; DNA: TGTGCCAGCAGCTCAGCTTGGAGCGCTGAAGCTTTCTTT; length: 13; V: TRBV11-3; J: TRBJ1-1; D: -; size: few
CDR3: CASSVGAGPNYGYTF; DNA: TGTGCCAGCAGCGTAGGGGCAGGGCCGAACTATGGCTACACCTTC; length: 15; V: TRBV9; J: TRBJ1-2; D: -; size: -
CDR3: CAIGRGGQFNEQFF; DNA: TGTGCCATTGGGAGGGGGGGGCAGTTCAATGAGCAGTTCTTC; length: 14; V: TRBV28; J: TRBJ2-1; D: -; size: -
CDR3: CASSRRGGSNQPQHF; DNA: TGTGCCAGTAGCCGAAGAGGGGGTAGCAATCAGCCCCAGCATTTT; length: 15; V: TRBV19; J: TRBJ1-5; D: -; size: -
CDR3: CASSSGGPYEQYF; DNA: TGTGCCAGCAGCTCGGGGGGACCCTACGAGCAGTACTTC; length: 13; V: TRBV5-6; J: TRBJ2-7; D: TRBD2; size: once
CDR3: CASSPLAGGPYEQYF; DNA: TGCGCCAGCAGCCCCCTAGCGGGGGGTCCGTACGAGCAGTACTTC; length: 15; V: TRBV4-1; J: TRBJ2-7; D: TRBD2; size: -
CDR3: CASSEGQGQETQYF; DNA: TGTGCCAGCAGCGAAGGACAGGGCCAAGAGACCCAGTACTTC; length: 14; V: TRBV14; J: TRBJ2-5; D: TRBD1; size: -
CDR3: CATSDPGSYNEQFF; DNA: TGTGCCACCAGCGACCCGGGCTCCTACAATGAGCAGTTCTTC; length: 14; V: TRBV15; J: TRBJ2-1; D: -; size: -
CDR3: CASSQEEGPEYIQYF; DNA: TGCGCCAGCAGCCAAGAGGAGGGGCCGGAATACATTCAGTACTTC; length: 15; V: TRBV4-1; J: TRBJ2-4; D: -; size: -
CDR3: CASSPPLVSTGELFF; DNA: TGTGCCAGCAGCCCCCCCTTAGTGAGCACCGGGGAGCTGTTTTTT; length: 15; V: TRBV28; J: TRBJ2-2; D: -; size: few
CDR3: CASSEPGSGAEQFF; DNA: TGTGCCAGCAGTGAACCTGGTAGTGGAGCCGAGCAGTTCTTC; length: 14; V: TRBV25-1; J: TRBJ2-1; D: -; size: -
CDR3: CASSLSGQEFRGYTF; DNA: TGTGCCAGCAGCCTCTCGGGACAGGAGTTCAGGGGCTACACCTTC; length: 15; V: TRBV5-5; J: TRBJ1-2; D: TRBD1; size: -
CDR3: CASSYSRREAPYFSDTQYF; DNA: TGTGCCAGCAGTTACTCTAGGCGGGAGGCACCCTATTTTTCAGATACGCAGTATTTT; length: 19; V: TRBV6-2/TRBV6-3; J: TRBJ2-3; D: TRBD2; size: -
CDR3: CASSLLATSGRRGTDTQYF; DNA: TGTGCCAGCAGCTTATTAGCGACTAGCGGGAGGAGGGGCACAGATACGCAGTATTTT; length: 19; V: TRBV7-8; J: TRBJ2-3; D: TRBD2; size: -
CDR3: CASSPPSGTWEQFF; DNA: TGTGCCAGCTCACCACCTAGCGGGACATGGGAGCAGTTCTTC; length: 14; V: TRBV18; J: TRBJ2-1; D: TRBD2; size: -
CDR3: CASSTWDTRTTEAFF; DNA: TGTGCCAGCAGCACATGGGACACACGAACCACTGAAGCTTTCTTT; length: 15; V: TRBV5-6; J: TRBJ1-1; D: -; size: -
CDR3: CASSLNHVDRGLRTDTQYF; DNA: TGTGCCAGCAGCCTTAACCACGTAGACAGGGGCCTTCGCACAGATACGCAGTATTTT; length: 19; V: TRBV6-2/TRBV6-3; J: TRBJ2-3; D: TRBD1; size: -
CDR3: CASSSRHPRYGYTF; DNA: TGTGCCAGCAGTTCACGACACCCTCGTTATGGCTACACCTTC; length: 14; V: TRBV6-5; J: TRBJ1-2; D: -; size: few
CDR3: CSVVGTSGNVDEQFF; DNA: TGCAGCGTTGTCGGGACTAGCGGGAATGTCGATGAGCAGTTCTTC; length: 15; V: TRBV29-1; J: TRBJ2-1; D: TRBD2; size: once